This T cell receptor delta chain was captured in a study of Vδ1+ human thymocytes. Notes on the study in general: Highly polyclonal TRG and TRD repertoires with Gaussian CDR3 length distributions appeared in thymus. Unlike peripheral blood Vdelta1+ controls, thymic delta-chain sequences included about 20% Vdelta2 and few Vdelta3. Bulk repertoire data may be misinterpreted because of unexpected Vdelta2 sequences.

As to this clone: Its target is unknown.

V dropped 0 bases and J dropped 3; count of bases not matched to a gene: 10. Germline V gene data show CDR1 as TSWWSYY and CDR2 as QGS. CDR3 length equals 17 residues. Extracted RNA was reverse transcribed into cDNA. CDR3 amplicons came from multiplex PCR with pooled V-gene forward and constant-region reverse primers. TCRdb ran CATT on the multiplex PCR reads. The data show about 75,000 delta-chain clones, 30% to 45% seen once. Sequenced: Vdelta1+ gamma-delta thymocytes from the thymus. Specified subset: FACS-sorted CD3+ TCRalphabeta- TCRVdelta1+ TCRVdelta2- thymocytes. The sequence came from a boy under two years old who had congenital heart surgery. The rearrangement uses TRDV1 and TRDJ1, with 7 bases lining up with TRDD3. The CDR3: CALGELTGARGADKLIF. Written as DNA, the CDR3 is TGTGCTCTTGGGGAACTAACTGGGGCCAGGGGGGCCGATAAACTCATCTTT.